Listed here are 12 T cell receptor beta chains from one sample, sequenced in a study of blood T cell repertoires in COVID-19. Profiling relied on immunoSEQ multiplex PCR, and the TCRdb table lists in-frame clones only, not all of them. Of tens of thousands of clones in the sample, 75% to 90% were seen once. Sequencing used peripheral blood. Receptors were obtained from a human donor with active COVID-19. The donor label of this sample is uncertain.

The chain uses TRBV6-4 and TRBJ2-4; 8 nucleotides align to TRBD2. With 4 bases clipped from V and 4 bases from J, the junction kept 3 bases outside the gene matches. Germline loops: CDR1 MRHNA, CDR2 SNTAGT. The CDR3 spans 14 residues. The CDR3 DNA is TGTGCCAGCAGTGCAAGCGGGGGAAAAAACATTCAGTACTTC. This translates into CASSASGGKNIQYF.

This CDR3 is CAISEAASGATSTDTQYF. CDR3 in DNA: TGTGCCATCAGTGAAGCGGCTAGCGGGGCCACTAGCACAGATACGCAGTATTTT. This sequence joins TRBV10-3 and TRBJ2-3, with TRBD2 matching over 9 bases. The trim removed 3 bases at V and 0 bases at J, leaving 10 bases unmatched. The length of the CDR3 is 18 residues. From germline, CDR1 is ENHRY and CDR2 SYGVKD.

As regards this clone: Other DNA sequences of this sample code for an identical CDR3. This chain uses TRBV4-3 with TRBJ1-2; the D gene is possibly TRBD1 (5 bases). CDR1 is LGHNA, CDR2 YSLEER, per germline. The CDR3 contains 15 residues. V lost 0 bases, J lost 8 bases, and 16 bases lay in between. The CDR3 DNA reads TGCGCCAGCAGCCAAGATCTGGGCAGGGTCAGAGGCTACACCTTC. It specifies CASSQDLGRVRGYTF.

This clone was seen just once. The J gene is TRBJ1-6, the V gene TRBV19; no firm D call. Germline values: CDR1 LNHDA, CDR2 SQIVND (reference sequence). V was trimmed by 3 bases and J by 9 bases, leaving 15 bases between them. CDR3 length: 15 amino acids. The CDR3 loop reads CASSIPSGYGSPLHF. The CDR3 coding sequence is TGTGCCAGTAGTATCCCAAGCGGCTATGGTTCACCCCTCCACTTT. Variable domain in full (rest from reference TRBV19 and TRBJ1-6): DGGITQSPKYLFRKEGQNVTLSCEQNLNHDAMYWYRQDPGQGLRLIYYSQIVNDFQKGDIAEGYSVSREKKESFPLTVTSAQKNPTAFYLCASSIPSGYGSPLHFGNGTRLTVT.

This chain joins TRBV25-1 and TRBJ1-1, with D possibly TRBD1 on 5 matching bases. Germline CDR1 and CDR2: MGHDK and SYGVNS. The CDR3 totals 14 residues. The V and J ends lost 2 bases and 5 bases respectively, with 12 bases between them. CDR3 loop: CASSEGGGRTEAFF. CDR3 bases: TGTGCCAGCAGTGAAGGGGGGGGTAGGACTGAAGCTTTCTTT.

The chain carries TRBV11-2 and TRBJ1-1; D ambiguous. The germline V gene encodes CDR1 SGHAT and CDR2 FQNNGV. The CDR3 loop spans 15 amino acids. Trimming left V 5 bases short and J 0 bases short, with 13 bases between. CDR3 protein: CASSVATAMNTEAFF. CDR3 nucleotide sequence: TGTGCCAGCAGCGTCGCAACCGCTATGAACACTGAAGCTTTCTTT. The full variable domain, its missing parts supplied by reference TRBV11-2 and TRBJ1-1, is EAGVAQSPRYKIIEKRQSVAFWCNPISGHATLYWYQQILGQGPKLLIQFQNNGVVDDSQLPKDRFSAERLKGVDSTLKIQPAKLEDSAVYLCASSVATAMNTEAFFGQGTRLTVV.

V usage is TRBV19 and J usage is TRBJ1-2; 8 bases match TRBD1. This CDR3 is built from 15 residues. The V segment lost 5 bases and the J segment 1 base; nucleotides outside the gene matches: 6. Germline CDR1 reads LNHDA; CDR2 reads SQIVND (reference sequence). CDR3: CASSAGQAVNYGYTF. The CDR3 nucleotides read TGTGCCAGTAGTGCGGGACAGGCGGTTAACTATGGCTACACCTTC.

The rearrangement joins TRBV19 to TRBJ2-2; 7 bases line up with TRBD1. The germline V gene encodes CDR1 LNHDA and CDR2 SQIVND (reference sequence). The CDR3 runs 13 residues. V shed 5 bases and J 7 bases; nucleotides not matched to a gene: 4. The CDR3 DNA is TGTGCCAGTAGTGCCGGGACAGACGGGGAGCTGTTTTTT. This codes for CASSAGTDGELFF.

The gene calls are TRBV5-1 and TRBJ2-7; 9 bases match TRBD2. V was clipped by 3 bases and J by 2 bases; unmatched bases: 3. The CDR3 consists of 14 residues. Germline assignment: CDR1 SGHRS and CDR2 YFSETQ. CDR3 sequence: CASSYRTSAYEQYF. The CDR3 coding sequence is TGCGCCAGCAGCTACCGGACTAGCGCCTACGAGCAGTACTTC.

The chain joins TRBV19 to TRBJ2-7; tentative D call: TRBD2 (6 bases). V lost 9 bases, J lost 2 bases, and 14 bases lay in between. Germline V CDR1 and CDR2: LNHDA, SQIVND (reference sequence). This CDR3 has 13 amino acids. The CDR3 nucleotides read TGTGCCAGCCACGGGACTCTTCCCTACGAGCAGTACTTC. Protein: CASHGTLPYEQYF.

The V call is TRBV19, the J call TRBJ2-3; possible D gene TRBD2, 6 bases. Per the germline V gene, CDR1 is LNHDA and CDR2 is SQIVND (reference sequence). V shed 6 bases and J shed 5 bases, with 12 bases lying between them. The CDR3 is made up of 13 amino acids. The CDR3 DNA reads TGTGCCAGTAGGGGCGGGGCGTTAGATACGCAGTATTTT. Protein sequence: CASRGGALDTQYF.

In its sample, this clone was seen once. V is TRBV6-5 and J is TRBJ1-3, with 7 bases aligning to TRBD1. This CDR3 is 15 amino acids long. The germline V gene encodes CDR1 MNHEY and CDR2 SVGAGI. V lost 2 bases, J lost 3 bases, and 4 bases stayed unmatched. The CDR3 reads CASSYEGARGNTIYF. CDR3 sequence (DNA): TGTGCCAGCAGTTACGAGGGGGCGCGTGGAAACACCATATATTTT.